This TCR beta chain was found in a study of T cell changes during pregnancy in multiple sclerosis. Data came from immunoSEQ multiplex PCR; TCRdb stores just in-frame clones and leaves some out. The sample has more than 50,000 clones; 89% are singletons. Germline V gene data show CDR1 as PRHDT and CDR2 as FYEKMQ (reference sequence). V was shortened by 5 bases and J by 2 bases, with 9 bases between the two germline ends. This CDR3 contains 13 residues. The source material was peripheral blood, sampled in the first trimester of pregnancy. The sequence came from a female donor with multiple sclerosis, enrolled in a pregnancy study. This rearrangement joins TRBV13 to TRBJ1-2; the D gene is possibly TRBD1 (6 bases). This chain's CDR3 is CASSPDRNYGYTF. DNA of the CDR3: TGTGCCAGCAGCCCCGACAGGAACTATGGCTACACCTTC. Looking up the rest from reference TRBV13 and TRBJ1-2 gives the full variable domain: AAGVIQSPRHLIKEKRETATLKCYPIPRHDTVYWYQQGPGQDPQFLISFYEKMQSDKGSIPDRFSAQQFSDYHSELNMSSLELGDSALYFCASSPDRNYGYTFGSGTRLTVV.